This TCR beta chain was captured by sequencing in a study of graft-versus-host responses after intestinal transplantation. General observations from the study: Recipient bone marrow held GvH clones, some seen earlier in ileum or blood. Circulating GvH clones peaking coincided with falling HvG clones soon after transplant.

Remarks on this clone: Its antigen is unknown.

Profiled with immunoSEQ multiplex PCR; TCRdb holds only in-frame clones, not every one. The repertoire holds around 78,000 clones, with roughly 91% as singletons. Sample: unstimulated CD8+ T cells sorted from spleen or lymph node cells, taken before transplant. This receptor was identified in a human donor who was the organ donor for an intestinal transplant.

In DNA, the CDR3 is TGTGCCAGCAGTTTACGCCTAAGCTCCTACGAGCAGTACTTC. Protein product: CASSLRLSSYEQYF. The gene calls are TRBV28 and TRBJ2-7; D unclear. V was clipped by 2 bases and J by 0 bases, with 8 bases between them. The germline gives CDR1 MDHEN, CDR2 SYDVKM. The CDR3 spans 14 residues. Complete variable domain (other parts from reference TRBV28 and TRBJ2-7): DVKVTQSSRYLVKRTGEKVFLECVQDMDHENMFWYRQDPGLGLRLIYFSYDVKMKEKGDIPEGYSVSREKKERFSLILESASTNQTSMYLCASSLRLSSYEQYFGPGTRLTVT.